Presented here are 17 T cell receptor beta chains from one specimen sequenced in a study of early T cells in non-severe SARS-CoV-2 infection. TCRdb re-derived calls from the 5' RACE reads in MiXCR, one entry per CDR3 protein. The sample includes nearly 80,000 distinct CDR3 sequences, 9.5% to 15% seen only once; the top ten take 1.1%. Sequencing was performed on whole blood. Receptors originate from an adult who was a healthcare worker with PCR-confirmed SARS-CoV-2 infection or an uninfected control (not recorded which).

As DNA, the CDR3 is TGTGCCAGCTCACCACAGTCAGTGAACACTGAAGCTTTCTTT. Translation: CASSPQSVNTEAFF. The rearrangement uses TRBV18 and TRBJ1-1, with unresolved D. This CDR3 has 14 amino acids. Germline V gives CDR1 KGHSH, CDR2 LQKENI. V was clipped by 1 base and J by 0 bases, with 6 bases between them.

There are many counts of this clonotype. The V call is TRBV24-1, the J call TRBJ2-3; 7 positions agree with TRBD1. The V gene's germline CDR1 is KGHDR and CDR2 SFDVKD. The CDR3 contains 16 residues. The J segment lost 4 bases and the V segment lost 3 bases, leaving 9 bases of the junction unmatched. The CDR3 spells CATSDMTGMAADTQYF. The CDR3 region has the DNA TGTGCCACCAGTGATATGACAGGGATGGCGGCAGATACGCAGTATTTT.

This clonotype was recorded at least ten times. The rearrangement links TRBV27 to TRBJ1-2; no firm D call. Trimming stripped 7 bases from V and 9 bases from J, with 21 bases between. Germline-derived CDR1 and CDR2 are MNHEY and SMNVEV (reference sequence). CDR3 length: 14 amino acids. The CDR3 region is CASKPTPQRESYTF. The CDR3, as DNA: TGTGCCAGCAAACCTACCCCGCAGCGGGAAAGCTACACCTTC.

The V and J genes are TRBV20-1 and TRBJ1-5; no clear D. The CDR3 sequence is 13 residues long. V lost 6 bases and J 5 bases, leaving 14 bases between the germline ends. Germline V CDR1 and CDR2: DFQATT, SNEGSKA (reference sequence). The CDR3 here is CSAEEDADQPQHF. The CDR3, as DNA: TGCAGTGCGGAAGAGGACGCGGATCAGCCCCAGCATTTT.

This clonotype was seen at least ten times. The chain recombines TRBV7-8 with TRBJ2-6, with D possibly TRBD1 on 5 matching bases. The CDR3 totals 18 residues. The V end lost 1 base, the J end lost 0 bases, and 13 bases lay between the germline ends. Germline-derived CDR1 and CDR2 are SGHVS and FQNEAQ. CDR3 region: CASSLEVQARSGANVLTF. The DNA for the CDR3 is TGTGCCAGCAGCTTAGAAGTACAGGCGCGCTCTGGGGCCAACGTCCTGACTTTC.

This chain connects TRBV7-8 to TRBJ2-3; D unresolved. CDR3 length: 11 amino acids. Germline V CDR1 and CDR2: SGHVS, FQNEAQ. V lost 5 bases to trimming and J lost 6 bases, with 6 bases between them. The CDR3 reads CASSVRDTQYF. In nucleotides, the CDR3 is TGTGCCAGCAGCGTCAGGGATACGCAGTATTTT.

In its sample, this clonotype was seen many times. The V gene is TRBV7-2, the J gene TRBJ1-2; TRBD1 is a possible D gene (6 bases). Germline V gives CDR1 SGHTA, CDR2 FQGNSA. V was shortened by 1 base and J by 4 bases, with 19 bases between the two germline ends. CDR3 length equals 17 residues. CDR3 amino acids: CASSLETGTSKVYGYTF. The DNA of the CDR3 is TGTGCCAGCAGCTTAGAAACAGGGACTTCAAAGGTCTATGGCTACACCTTC.

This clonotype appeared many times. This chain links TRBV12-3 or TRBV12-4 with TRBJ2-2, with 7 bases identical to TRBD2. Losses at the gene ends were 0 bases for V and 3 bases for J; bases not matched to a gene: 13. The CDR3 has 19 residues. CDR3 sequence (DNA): TGTGCCAGCAGTTTAGCGGTCGGGGCGGGGGATCGTGACACCGGGGAGCTGTTTTTT. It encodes CASSLAVGAGDRDTGELFF.

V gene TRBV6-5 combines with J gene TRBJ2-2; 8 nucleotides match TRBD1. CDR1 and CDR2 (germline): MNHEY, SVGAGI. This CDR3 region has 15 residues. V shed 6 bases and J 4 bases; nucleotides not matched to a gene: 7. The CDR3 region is CASRFVDRGTGELFF. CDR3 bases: TGTGCCAGCAGATTCGTTGACAGGGGCACCGGGGAGCTGTTTTTT.

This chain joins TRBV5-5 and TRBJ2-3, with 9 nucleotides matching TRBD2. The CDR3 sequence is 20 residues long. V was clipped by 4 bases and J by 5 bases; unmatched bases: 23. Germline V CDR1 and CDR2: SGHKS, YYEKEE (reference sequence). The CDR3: CASSQIMTGTGLASGDTQYF. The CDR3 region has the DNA TGTGCCAGCAGCCAAATAATGACAGGGACCGGACTAGCGAGTGGAGATACGCAGTATTTT.

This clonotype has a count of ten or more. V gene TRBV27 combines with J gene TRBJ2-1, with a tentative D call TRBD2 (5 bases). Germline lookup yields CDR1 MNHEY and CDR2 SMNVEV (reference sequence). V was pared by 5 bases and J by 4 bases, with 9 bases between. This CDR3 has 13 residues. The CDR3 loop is CASSNSEYNEQFF. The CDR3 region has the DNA TGTGCCAGCAGTAATAGCGAGTACAATGAGCAGTTCTTC.

CDR3 amino acids: CSVGPGANYGYTF. The CDR3 DNA is TGCAGCGTTGGCCCGGGGGCTAACTATGGCTACACCTTC. The J gene is TRBJ1-2, the V gene TRBV29-1, with D maybe TRBD1 (5 bases). The V gene lost 4 bases and the J gene lost 0 bases, with 9 bases spanning the gap. The germline V gene encodes CDR1 SQVTM and CDR2 ANQGSEA. This CDR3 has 13 amino acids.

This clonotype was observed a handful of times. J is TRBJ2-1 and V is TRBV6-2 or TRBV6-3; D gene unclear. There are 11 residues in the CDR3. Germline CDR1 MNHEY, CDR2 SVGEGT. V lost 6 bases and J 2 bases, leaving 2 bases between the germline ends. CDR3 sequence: CASRTYNEQFF. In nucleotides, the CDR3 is TGTGCCAGCAGGACCTACAATGAGCAGTTCTTC.

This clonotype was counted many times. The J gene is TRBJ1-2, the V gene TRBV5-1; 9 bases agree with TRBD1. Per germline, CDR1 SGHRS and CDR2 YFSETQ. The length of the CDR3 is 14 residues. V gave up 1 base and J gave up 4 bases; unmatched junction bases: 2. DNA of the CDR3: TGCGCCAGCAGCTTGACAGGGGGCTCCTATGGCTACACCTTC. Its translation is CASSLTGGSYGYTF.

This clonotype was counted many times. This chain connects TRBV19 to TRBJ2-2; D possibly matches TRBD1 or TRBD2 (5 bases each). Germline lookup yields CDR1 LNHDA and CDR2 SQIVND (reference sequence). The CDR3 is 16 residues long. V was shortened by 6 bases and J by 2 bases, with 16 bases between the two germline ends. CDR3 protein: CASSTGRQVNTGELFF. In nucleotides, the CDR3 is TGTGCCAGTAGCACGGGACGGCAAGTAAACACCGGGGAGCTGTTTTTT.

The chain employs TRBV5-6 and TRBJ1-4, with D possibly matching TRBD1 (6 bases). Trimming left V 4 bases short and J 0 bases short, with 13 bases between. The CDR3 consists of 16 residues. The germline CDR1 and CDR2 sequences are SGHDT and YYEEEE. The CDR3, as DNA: TGTGCCAGCAGCCCGTGGGGGGCGGCAACTAATGAAAAACTGTTTTTT. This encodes CASSPWGAATNEKLFF.

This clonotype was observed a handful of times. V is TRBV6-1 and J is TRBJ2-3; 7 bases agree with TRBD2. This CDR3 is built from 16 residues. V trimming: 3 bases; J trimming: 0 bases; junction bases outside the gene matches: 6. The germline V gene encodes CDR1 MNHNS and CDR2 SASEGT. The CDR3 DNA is TGTGCCAGCAGTGATCGTGGCGGGGGAAGCACAGATACGCAGTATTTT. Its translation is CASSDRGGGSTDTQYF.